This note documents a single T cell receptor (beta chain) sequence. Its specificity is not known. The CDR3 runs 17 residues. After removal of 0 bases from V and 2 bases from J, the junction contained 5 bases not matched to a gene. Per the germline V gene, CDR1 is MGHRA and CDR2 is YSYEKL. The data were taken from a study of identifying expanded T cells in peripheral blood. Points from the study as a whole: Clone count variance between roughly 2-week samples rose with total template count.

Assay: immunoSEQ multiplex PCR; the TCRdb copy retains only in-frame clones and omits some. This table holds about 47,000 clones, roughly 82% found once. The clonotype was recovered from a person aged 18 to 75 in good health. Sequenced: blood. The chain employs TRBV4-1 and TRBJ2-5; TRBD2 agrees at 11 bases. DNA of the CDR3: TGCGCCAGCAGCCAAGAAGCTAGCGGGGGGCGACAAGAGACCCAGTACTTC. It is translated as CASSQEASGGRQETQYF.